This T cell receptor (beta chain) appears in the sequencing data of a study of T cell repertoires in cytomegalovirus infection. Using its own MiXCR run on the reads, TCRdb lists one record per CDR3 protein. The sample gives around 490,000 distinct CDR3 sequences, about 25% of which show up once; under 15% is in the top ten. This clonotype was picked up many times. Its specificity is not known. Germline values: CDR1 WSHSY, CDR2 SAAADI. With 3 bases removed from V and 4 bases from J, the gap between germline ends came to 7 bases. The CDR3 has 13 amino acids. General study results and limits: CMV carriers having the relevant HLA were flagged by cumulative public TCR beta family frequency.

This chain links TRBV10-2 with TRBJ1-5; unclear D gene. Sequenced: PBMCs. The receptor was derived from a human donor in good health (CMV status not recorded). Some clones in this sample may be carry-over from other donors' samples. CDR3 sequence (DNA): TGCGCCAGCAGTGAACATGGGAATCAGCCCCAGCATTTT. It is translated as CASSEHGNQPQHF.